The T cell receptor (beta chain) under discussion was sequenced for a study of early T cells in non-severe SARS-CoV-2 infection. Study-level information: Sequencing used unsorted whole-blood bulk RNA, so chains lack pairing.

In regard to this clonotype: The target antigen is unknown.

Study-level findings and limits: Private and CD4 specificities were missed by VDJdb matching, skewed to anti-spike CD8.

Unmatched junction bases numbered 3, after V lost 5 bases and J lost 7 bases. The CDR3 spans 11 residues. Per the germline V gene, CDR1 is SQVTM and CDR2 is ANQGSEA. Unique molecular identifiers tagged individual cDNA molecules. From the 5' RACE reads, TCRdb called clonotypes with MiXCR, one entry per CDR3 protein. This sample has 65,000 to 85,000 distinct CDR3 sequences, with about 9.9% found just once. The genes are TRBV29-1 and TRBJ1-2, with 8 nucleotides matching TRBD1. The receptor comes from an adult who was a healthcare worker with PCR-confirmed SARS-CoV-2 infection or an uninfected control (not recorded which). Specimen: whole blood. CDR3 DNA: TGCAGCGTTCAGGGGGCAGGTGGCTACACCTTC. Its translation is CSVQGAGGYTF.